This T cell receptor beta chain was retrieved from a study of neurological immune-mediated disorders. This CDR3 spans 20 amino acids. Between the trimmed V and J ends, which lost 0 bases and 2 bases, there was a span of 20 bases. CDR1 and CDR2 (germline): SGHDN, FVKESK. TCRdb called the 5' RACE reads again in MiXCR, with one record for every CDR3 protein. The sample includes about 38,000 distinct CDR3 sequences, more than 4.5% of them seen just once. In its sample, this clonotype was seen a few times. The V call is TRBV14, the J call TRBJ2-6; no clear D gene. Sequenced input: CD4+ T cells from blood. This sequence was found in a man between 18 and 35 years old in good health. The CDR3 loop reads CASSQDRSAPRLTGANVLTF. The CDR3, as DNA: TGTGCCAGCAGCCAAGATCGGTCAGCTCCTAGACTCACTGGGGCCAACGTCCTGACTTTC.